This TCR beta chain was observed in a study of blood T cell repertoires in COVID-19. Study background: Material from acute and convalescent COVID-19 was sourced from the United States, Italy and Spain. T cells, B-cell-depleted T cells, or PBMCs supplied cDNA or gDNA.

Authors' analysis steps: Scientists estimated how many nucleated cells there were by amplifying reference gene primers. Profiled with immunoSEQ multiplex PCR; TCRdb holds only in-frame clones, not every one. V and J calls and clone size are those listed in that table; D and trimming were worked out from the DNA. The sample consists of about 21,000 clones, 80% to 90% of them appearing once. This receptor was taken from a man between 65 and 80 years old with active COVID-19. Source material: peripheral blood.

This CDR3 reads CASSRQGNQPQHF. CDR3 coding DNA: TGTGCCAGCAGCCGACAGGGAAATCAGCCCCAGCATTTT. This sequence joins TRBV7-9 and TRBJ1-5, with 7 bases matching TRBD1. The CDR3 is made up of 13 amino acids. Germline V CDR1 and CDR2: SEHNR, FQNEAQ (reference sequence). V lost 5 bases to trimming and J lost 4 bases; unmatched junction nucleotides: 2.